The clone carrying this T cell receptor (beta chain) showed up many times. Its antigen is unknown. Isolated RNA was reverse transcribed in full, so expressed TCRB transcripts were sequenced. This table comes from immunoSEQ multiplex PCR, and its TCRdb copy is limited to in-frame clones, with some not included. Among nearly 250,000 clones listed, 14% were seen once. The data belong to a study of beta chain features in type 1 diabetes. The study, taken as a whole, reports: At VDJ recombination sites, type 1 diabetes patients had fewer insertions and more deleted nucleotides.

The length of the CDR3 is 15 residues. The V gene's germline CDR1 is SEHNR and CDR2 FQNEAQ (reference sequence). V lost 5 bases to trimming and J lost 8 bases, with 19 bases between them. The chain is built from TRBV7-9 and TRBJ2-4, with D maybe TRBD2 (5 bases). Sequencing was performed on naive CD4+ T cells from blood. This clonotype was obtained from a woman aged 40-49 years in good health. The CDR3 bases are TGTGCCAGCAGCCCGCTAGTTGGGATGGGAGACATTCAGTACTTC. Protein product: CASSPLVGMGDIQYF.